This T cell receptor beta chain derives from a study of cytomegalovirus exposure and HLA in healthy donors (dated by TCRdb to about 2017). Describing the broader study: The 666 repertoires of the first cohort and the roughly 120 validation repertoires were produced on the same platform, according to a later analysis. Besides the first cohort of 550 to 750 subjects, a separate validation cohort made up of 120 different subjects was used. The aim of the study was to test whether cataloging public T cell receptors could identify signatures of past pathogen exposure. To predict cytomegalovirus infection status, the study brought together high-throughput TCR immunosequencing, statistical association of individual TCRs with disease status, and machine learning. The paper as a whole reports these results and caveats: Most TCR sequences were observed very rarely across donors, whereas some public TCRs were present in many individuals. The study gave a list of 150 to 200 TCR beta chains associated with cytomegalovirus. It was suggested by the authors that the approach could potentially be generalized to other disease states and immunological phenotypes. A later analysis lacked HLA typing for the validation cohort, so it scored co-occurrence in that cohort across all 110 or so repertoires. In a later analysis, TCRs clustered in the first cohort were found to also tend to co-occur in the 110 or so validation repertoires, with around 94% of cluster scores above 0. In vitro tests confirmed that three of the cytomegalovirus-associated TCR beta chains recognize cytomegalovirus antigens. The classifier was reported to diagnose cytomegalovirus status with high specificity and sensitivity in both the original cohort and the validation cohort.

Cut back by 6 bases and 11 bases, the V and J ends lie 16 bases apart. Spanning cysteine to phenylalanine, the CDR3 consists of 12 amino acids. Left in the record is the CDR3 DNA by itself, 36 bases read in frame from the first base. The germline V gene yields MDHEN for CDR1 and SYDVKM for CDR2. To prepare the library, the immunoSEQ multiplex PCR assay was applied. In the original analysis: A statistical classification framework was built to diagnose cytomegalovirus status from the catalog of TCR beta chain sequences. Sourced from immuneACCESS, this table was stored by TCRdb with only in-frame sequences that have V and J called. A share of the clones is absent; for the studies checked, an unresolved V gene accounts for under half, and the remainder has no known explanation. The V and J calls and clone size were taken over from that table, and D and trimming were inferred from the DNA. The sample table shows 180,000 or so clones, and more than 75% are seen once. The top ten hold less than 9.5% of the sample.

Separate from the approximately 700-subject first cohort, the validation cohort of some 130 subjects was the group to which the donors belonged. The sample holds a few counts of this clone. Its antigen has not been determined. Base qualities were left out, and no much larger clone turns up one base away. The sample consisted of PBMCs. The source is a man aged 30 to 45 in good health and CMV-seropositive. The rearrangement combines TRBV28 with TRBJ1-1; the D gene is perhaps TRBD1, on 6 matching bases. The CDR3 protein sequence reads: CASRSGAKAAFF. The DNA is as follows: TGTGCCAGCAGATCGGGGGCAAAGGCGGCTTTCTTT.